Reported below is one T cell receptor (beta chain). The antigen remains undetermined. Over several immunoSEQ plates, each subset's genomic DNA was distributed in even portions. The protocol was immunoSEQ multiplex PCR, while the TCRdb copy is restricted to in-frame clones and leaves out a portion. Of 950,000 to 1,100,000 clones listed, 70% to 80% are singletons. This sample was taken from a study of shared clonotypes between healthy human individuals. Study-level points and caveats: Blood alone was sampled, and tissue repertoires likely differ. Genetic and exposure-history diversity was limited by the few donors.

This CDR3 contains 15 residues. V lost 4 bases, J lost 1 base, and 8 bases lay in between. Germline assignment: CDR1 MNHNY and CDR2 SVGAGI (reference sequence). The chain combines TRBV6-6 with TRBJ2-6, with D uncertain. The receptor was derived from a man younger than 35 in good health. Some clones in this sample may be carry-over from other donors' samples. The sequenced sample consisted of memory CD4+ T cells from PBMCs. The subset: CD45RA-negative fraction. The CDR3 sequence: CASSFTRSGANVLTF. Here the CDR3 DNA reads TGTGCCAGCAGTTTTACTCGTTCTGGGGCCAACGTCCTGACTTTC.